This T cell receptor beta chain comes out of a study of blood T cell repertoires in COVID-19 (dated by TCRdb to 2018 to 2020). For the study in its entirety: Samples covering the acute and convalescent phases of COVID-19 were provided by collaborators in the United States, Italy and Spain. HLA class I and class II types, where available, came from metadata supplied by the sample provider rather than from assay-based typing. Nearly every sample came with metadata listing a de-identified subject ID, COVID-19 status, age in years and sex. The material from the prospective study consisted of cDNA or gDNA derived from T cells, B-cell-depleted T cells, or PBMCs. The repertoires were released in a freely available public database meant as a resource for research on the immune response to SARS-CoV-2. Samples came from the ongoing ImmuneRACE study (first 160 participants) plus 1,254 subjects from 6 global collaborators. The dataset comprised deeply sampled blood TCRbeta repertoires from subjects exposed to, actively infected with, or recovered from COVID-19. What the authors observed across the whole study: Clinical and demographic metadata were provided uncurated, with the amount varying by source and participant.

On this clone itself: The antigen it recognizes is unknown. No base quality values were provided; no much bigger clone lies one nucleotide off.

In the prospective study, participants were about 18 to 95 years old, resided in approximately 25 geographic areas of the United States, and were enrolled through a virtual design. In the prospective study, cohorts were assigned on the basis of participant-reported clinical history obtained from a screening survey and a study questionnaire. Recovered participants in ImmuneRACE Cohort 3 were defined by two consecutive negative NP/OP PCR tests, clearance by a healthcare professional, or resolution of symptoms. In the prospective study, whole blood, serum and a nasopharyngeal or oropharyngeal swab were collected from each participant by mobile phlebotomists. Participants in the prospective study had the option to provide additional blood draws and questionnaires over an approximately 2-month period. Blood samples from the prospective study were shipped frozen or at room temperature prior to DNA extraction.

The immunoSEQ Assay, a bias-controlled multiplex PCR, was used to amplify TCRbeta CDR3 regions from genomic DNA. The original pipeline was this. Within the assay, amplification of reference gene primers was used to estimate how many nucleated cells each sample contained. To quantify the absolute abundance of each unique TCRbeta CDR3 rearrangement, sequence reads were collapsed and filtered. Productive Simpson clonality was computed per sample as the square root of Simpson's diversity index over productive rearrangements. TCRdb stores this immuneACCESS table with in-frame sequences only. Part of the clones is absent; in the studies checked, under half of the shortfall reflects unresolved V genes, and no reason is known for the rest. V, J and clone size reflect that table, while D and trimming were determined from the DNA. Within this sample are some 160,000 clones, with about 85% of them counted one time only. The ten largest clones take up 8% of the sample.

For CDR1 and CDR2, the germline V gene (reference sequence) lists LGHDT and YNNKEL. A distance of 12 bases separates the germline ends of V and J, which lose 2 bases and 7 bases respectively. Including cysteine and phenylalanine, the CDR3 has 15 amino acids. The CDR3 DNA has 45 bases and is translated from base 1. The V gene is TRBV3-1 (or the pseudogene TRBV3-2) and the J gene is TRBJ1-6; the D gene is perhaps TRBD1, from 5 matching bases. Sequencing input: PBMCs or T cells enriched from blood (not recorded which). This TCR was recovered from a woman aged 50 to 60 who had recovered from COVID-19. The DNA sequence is TGTGCCAGCAGCCAATGGCAGACAGAAAATTCACCCCTCCACTTT. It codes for CASSQWQTENSPLHF.